The 23 T cell receptor beta chains in this list originate from one sample, sequenced in a study of cytomegalovirus exposure and HLA in healthy donors. Primers included in the PCR were 60 Vbeta and 13 Jbeta primers. The method was immunoSEQ multiplex PCR; TCRdb's version includes in-frame clones alone and lacks a portion of them. The data contain some 76,000 clones, roughly 90% of them singletons. Sequencing was done on a sample of PBMCs. These receptor sequences come from a woman under 40 in good health and CMV-seronegative.

The chain links TRBV4-2 to TRBJ1-2; no definite D call. Germline V lookup: CDR1 LGHNA, CDR2 YNFKEQ. Deletions cut 2 bases from V and 4 bases from J, with 14 bases between. This CDR3 is built from 15 residues. CDR3 amino acids: CASSQPAAVLYGYTF. CDR3 nucleotides: TGTGCCAGCAGCCAACCGGCCGCGGTTCTCTATGGCTACACCTTC.

The rearrangement joins TRBV6-5 to TRBJ2-2; D not resolved. V was clipped by 2 bases and J by 4 bases, with 8 bases between them. This CDR3 is built from 14 residues. Germline CDR1 and CDR2: MNHEY and SVGAGI. The DNA of the CDR3 is TGTGCCAGCAGTTACCACGGTAGCACCGGGGAGCTGTTTTTT. Protein product: CASSYHGSTGELFF.

The chain links TRBV28 to TRBJ2-1, with D maybe TRBD2 (5 bases). V was trimmed by 5 bases and J by 0 bases, leaving 11 bases between them. The germline CDR1 and CDR2 sequences are MDHEN and SYDVKM. The CDR3 is made up of 15 amino acids. The CDR3 DNA sequence: TGTGCCAGCAGTACCAGCGGAAGCTCCTACAATGAGCAGTTCTTC. It specifies CASSTSGSSYNEQFF.

The V call is TRBV29-1, the J call TRBJ2-2; TRBD2 matches 8 bases. J lost 3 bases, V lost 2 bases, and 11 bases had no gene match. The CDR3 consists of 17 residues. Germline CDR1 SQVTM, CDR2 ANQGSEA. The chain's CDR3 is CSVELRGAGVYTGELFF. CDR3 DNA: TGCAGCGTTGAACTCCGTGGAGCGGGAGTATACACCGGGGAGCTGTTTTTT.

The chain couples TRBV19 to TRBJ1-5; 10 positions match TRBD1. Looked up from germline, CDR1 is LNHDA and CDR2 is SQIVND (reference sequence). The ends lost 7 bases at V and 4 bases at J; junction bases unmatched: 10. This CDR3 has 16 residues. The CDR3 protein is CASMGDRGVWNQPQHF. CDR3 in DNA: TGTGCCAGTATGGGGGACAGGGGAGTTTGGAATCAGCCCCAGCATTTT.

V and J are TRBV11-2 and TRBJ2-3, with D possibly TRBD1 on 6 matching bases. The CDR3 runs 19 residues. The germline V and J ends were trimmed by 3 bases and 0 bases, with 22 bases remaining between them. The germline V gene has CDR1 SGHAT and CDR2 FQNNGV. The CDR3 is CASSFPLSFDRLSTDTQYF. For the CDR3, the DNA is TGTGCCAGCAGCTTTCCCCTCTCATTCGACAGGCTAAGCACAGATACGCAGTATTTT.

The chain has TRBV4-3 and TRBJ2-5; 9 bases fit TRBD1. The CDR3 length is 15 residues. The V and J ends lost 4 bases and 4 bases, in that order; junction bases with no gene match: 7. Per the germline V gene, CDR1 is LGHNA and CDR2 is YSLEER. Here the CDR3 reads CASSPNTGGGETQYF. The CDR3 DNA is TGCGCCAGCAGCCCCAATACAGGGGGCGGAGAGACCCAGTACTTC.

The chain uses TRBV21-1 and TRBJ1-4. TRBV21-1 is a known pseudogene. The CDR3 length is 14 residues. CDR3 bases: TGTGCCAGCAGCAGGTCGGTAGCTAATGAAAAACTGTTTTTT. Protein sequence: CASSRSVANEKLFF.

This clone has a single count. J is TRBJ1-2 and V is TRBV28; D not certain. The CDR3 is 13 amino acids. Germline V CDR1 and CDR2: MDHEN, SYDVKM. V was clipped by 5 bases and J by 3 bases, with 10 bases between them. CDR3 protein: CASSVERDYGYTF. The CDR3 DNA reads as TGTGCCAGCAGTGTCGAGAGGGACTATGGCTACACCTTC.

V usage is TRBV7-6 and J usage is TRBJ2-7, with a tentative D call TRBD1 (5 bases). Between the trimmed V and J ends, which lost 5 bases and 0 bases, there was a span of 11 bases. The CDR3 runs to 14 residues. Per the germline V gene, CDR1 is SGHVS and CDR2 is FNYEAQ. The CDR3 spells CASSPGRNSYEQYF. Written as DNA, the CDR3 is TGTGCCAGCAGCCCAGGGCGAAACTCCTACGAGCAGTACTTC.

This sequence joins TRBV19 and TRBJ2-5, with 7 bases identical to TRBD2. CDR3 length: 18 residues. Germline CDR1 and CDR2: LNHDA and SQIVND (reference sequence). V shed 5 bases, J shed 7 bases, and the junction held 22 bases outside the gene matches. DNA for the CDR3: TGTGCCAGTAGTCTTGCCGCCCGGGCGCGGGGGACCCCGGGGACCCAGTACTTC. It is translated as CASSLAARARGTPGTQYF.

With regard to this clone: Sequence at one end of the junction differs from germline and may be a read error. The V call is TRBV30, the J call TRBJ2-4; TRBD2 aligns across 10 bases. Per germline, CDR1 GTSNPN and CDR2 SVGIG (reference sequence). The CDR3 extends over 13 amino acids. CDR3 protein: CAWSVSSGSSECF. CDR3 nucleotide sequence: TGTGCCTGGAGTGTCTCTAGCGGGAGCAGCGAGTGCTTC.

CDR3 coding DNA: TGTGCCAGCTCACAACAGGGCGGTGGGGGCAATCAGCCCCAGCATTTT. As protein: CASSQQGGGGNQPQHF. V is TRBV18 and J is TRBJ1-5; possible D gene TRBD1, 6 bases. The germline V gene has CDR1 KGHSH and CDR2 LQKENI. The CDR3 has 16 amino acids. V shed 4 bases and J shed 2 bases, with 15 bases lying between them. Using reference TRBV18 and TRBJ1-5 for the parts outside the CDR3, the full variable domain is NAGVMQNPRHLVRRRGQEARLRCSPMKGHSHVYWYRQLPEEGLKFMVYLQKENIIDESGMPKERFSAEFPKEGPSILRIQQVVRGDSAAYFCASSQQGGGGNQPQHFGDGTRLSIL.

The rearrangement uses TRBV28 and TRBJ1-3; D is perhaps TRBD1 (5 bases). The CDR3 loop spans 17 amino acids. Germline loops: CDR1 MDHEN, CDR2 SYDVKM. The germline V and J ends were trimmed by 5 bases and 1 base, with 18 bases remaining between them. CDR3 coding DNA: TGTGCCAGCAGTCGAGCCGACAGAGCCAATTCTGGAAACACCATATATTTT. Its protein is CASSRADRANSGNTIYF.

The genes are TRBV9 and TRBJ2-5, with 8 bases aligning to TRBD2. There are 18 residues in the CDR3. The trim removed 0 bases at V and 1 base at J, leaving 11 bases unmatched. Germline-derived CDR1 and CDR2 are SGDLS and YYNGEE. CDR3: CASSVGVTSGRSQETQYF. The CDR3, as DNA: TGTGCCAGCAGCGTAGGGGTTACTAGCGGCAGATCCCAAGAGACCCAGTACTTC.

V gene TRBV9 combines with J gene TRBJ2-7; weak D call: TRBD2 (6 bases). The V and J ends lost 3 bases and 5 bases respectively, with 18 bases between them. Germline values: CDR1 SGDLS, CDR2 YYNGEE. CDR3 size: 15 residues. The CDR3 here is CASSEGTQPVHEQYF. The DNA of the CDR3 is TGTGCCAGCAGCGAAGGGACTCAACCGGTCCACGAGCAGTACTTC.

CDR3 in DNA: TGCGCCAGCAGCTTGGCCATCGGGACACTGAACACTGAAGCTTTCTTT. Translating gives CASSLAIGTLNTEAFF. The V call is TRBV5-1, the J call TRBJ1-1, with TRBD1 as a possible D gene (6 bases). Germline V CDR1 and CDR2: SGHRS, YFSETQ. V was shortened by 0 bases and J by 0 bases, with 12 bases between the two germline ends. The CDR3 consists of 16 residues.

This chain links TRBV4-3 with TRBJ2-1; D is unclear. The V gene lost 1 base and the J gene lost 0 bases, with 10 bases spanning the gap. CDR3 length: 16 residues. In germline, CDR1 is LGHNA, CDR2 YSLEER. The CDR3 region is CASSQGLFVSYNEQFF. The CDR3, as DNA: TGCGCCAGCAGCCAAGGTCTTTTTGTCTCCTACAATGAGCAGTTCTTC.

The chain uses TRBV11-3 and TRBJ2-5; 13 nucleotides agree with TRBD2. Looked up from germline, CDR1 is SGHNT and CDR2 is YENEEA. CDR3 length: 16 residues. After removal of 5 bases from V and 4 bases from J, the junction contained 7 bases not matched to a gene. CDR3 nucleotides: TGTGCCAGCAGCCTGAGGACTAGCGGGAGTCCAGAGACCCAGTACTTC. This translates into CASSLRTSGSPETQYF. Drawing the rest from reference TRBV11-3 and TRBJ2-5, the complete variable domain is EAGVVQSPRYKIIEKKQPVAFWCNPISGHNTLYWYLQNLGQGPELLIRYENEEAVDDSQLPKDRFSAERLKGVDSTLKIQPAELGDSAVYLCASSLRTSGSPETQYFGPGTRLLVL.

This clone has a single count. The genes are TRBV6-1 and TRBJ2-3; 7 bases match TRBD1. Germline-derived CDR1 and CDR2 are MNHNS and SASEGT. The CDR3 is made up of 15 amino acids. Trimming at V came to 5 bases and at J to 0 bases, leaving 5 bases not matched to a gene. CDR3 region: CASSPIQGSTDTQYF. CDR3 DNA: TGTGCCAGCAGTCCAATACAGGGGAGCACAGATACGCAGTATTTT.

This sequence joins TRBV19 and TRBJ2-3, with D possibly matching TRBD1 (6 bases). V lost 9 bases to trimming and J lost 2 bases, with 18 bases between them. Germline-derived CDR1 and CDR2 are LNHDA and SQIVND (reference sequence). The CDR3 is made up of 15 amino acids. CDR3 sequence (DNA): TGTGCCAGCACCATAGGTGCAGGGGTCACAGATACGCAGTATTTT. Amino acid sequence: CASTIGAGVTDTQYF.

The chain joins TRBV2 to TRBJ2-5; 9 positions agree with TRBD1. The J call may be mistaken, given a closer DNA end match to TRBJ2-7. Germline values: CDR1 SNHLY, CDR2 FYNNEI. This CDR3 is built from 15 residues. Here the CDR3 reads CASRPGQGLLYEQYF. Here the CDR3 DNA reads TGTGCCAGCAGGCCGGGACAGGGCCTATTGTACGAGCAGTACTTC.

The V call is TRBV30, the J call TRBJ2-7; possibly TRBD2 for D (5 bases). V shed 0 bases and J shed 3 bases, with 6 bases lying between them. Germline CDR1 is GTSNPN and CDR2 is SVGIG (reference sequence). The CDR3 contains 12 residues. CDR3 bases: TGTGCCTGGAGTGTAAGCGGCTACGAGCAGTACTTC. It specifies CAWSVSGYEQYF.